This TCR beta chain was retrieved from a study of T-cell memory formation after mild COVID-19. TCRdb redid the calling of the 5' RACE reads with MiXCR, one entry per CDR3 protein. The sample holds around 200,000 distinct CDR3 sequences, approximately 18% seen once. This CDR3 has 14 amino acids. Trimming stripped 3 bases from V and 7 bases from J, with 13 bases between. The germline CDR1 and CDR2 sequences are SGHRS and YFSETQ. This clonotype was detected only a few times. The sequence was obtained from a man aged 18 to 35 who had mild COVID-19 (a few samples of this study predate the infection). Cell type and time point are not known. Sequencing used PBMCs or a T cell subset sorted from them (not recorded which). The chain has TRBV5-1 and TRBJ1-4, with no clear D. This CDR3 is CASSSGPGVEKLFF. The CDR3 region has the DNA TGCGCCAGCAGCTCGGGCCCCGGGGTTGAAAAACTGTTTTTT.